Described below is a single T cell receptor (beta chain) sequence and its context. The antigen is undetermined. Repertoires were generated with immunoSEQ multiplex PCR, while TCRdb's copy carries only in-frame clones and drops some. Altogether some 170,000 clones are present, under 90% being singletons, with the ten largest covering 4.2%. The data belong to a study of cytomegalovirus exposure and HLA in healthy donors. Study outcomes and limitations: Reported results showed that the classifier diagnosed cytomegalovirus status with high specificity and sensitivity. CMV antigen specificity of a few CMV-associated chains was confirmed in vitro.

There are 15 residues in the CDR3. Trimming took 1 base from V and 6 from J; bases not matched to a gene: 5. Germline V gene data show CDR1 as SGHTA and CDR2 as FQGNSA. The sequence came from a man aged 18 to 29 in good health and CMV-seropositive. The chain is built from TRBV7-2 and TRBJ1-5; 8 positions match TRBD1. Material for sequencing was PBMCs. Here the CDR3 reads CASSLVDRAFQPQHF. CDR3 nucleotide sequence: TGTGCCAGCAGCTTAGTGGACAGGGCATTTCAGCCCCAGCATTTT.